This TCR beta chain appears in the sequencing data of a study of blood T cells in healthy people across ages. Note on this clonotype: A read error is possible here, since a much larger clone lies one base away.

V was shortened by 3 bases and J by 13 bases, with 16 bases between the two germline ends. The germline V gene encodes CDR1 DFQATT and CDR2 SNEGSKA (reference sequence). The length of the CDR3 is 12 residues. Sample-barcoded 5' priming and a J-beta primer mix drove a second PCR of about 7 to 12 cycles. One entry per CDR3 protein, called by TCRdb with MiXCR from the 5' RACE reads. This table holds about 1.1 million distinct CDR3 sequences, more than 30% found once. The TCR was taken from a man between 18 and 35 years old in good health. What was sequenced was blood. This rearrangement joins TRBV20-1 to TRBJ2-1; D is possibly TRBD2 (5 bases). The CDR3 here is CSASGVQETQFF. As DNA, the CDR3 is TGCAGTGCTAGCGGGGTCCAAGAGACCCAGTTCTTC.